Each of the 28 T cell receptor beta chains below was sequenced from the same sample in a study of blood T cell repertoires in COVID-19. Measured with immunoSEQ multiplex PCR; TCRdb has only the in-frame clones, and not every one. Found here are a few hundred thousand clones, approximately 85% of them singletons; the top ten hold around 2.2%. The specimen sequenced was PBMCs or T cells enriched from blood (not recorded which). The source of these receptors is a young man who had recovered from COVID-19.

The gene calls are TRBV24-1 and TRBJ2-5, with TRBD1 as a possible D gene (5 bases). The V gene lost 3 bases and the J gene lost 5 bases, with 24 bases spanning the gap. This CDR3 has 18 residues. Per germline, CDR1 KGHDR and CDR2 SFDVKD. The DNA for the CDR3 is TGTGCCACCAGTGATAAAAAGGATCGTATGTCAGGGCGCGAGACCCAGTACTTC. Protein product: CATSDKKDRMSGRETQYF.

The V and J genes are TRBV2 and TRBJ2-7, with D possibly TRBD2 on 6 matching bases. V was shortened by 8 bases and J by 6 bases, with 14 bases between the two germline ends. The CDR3 consists of 12 residues. Germline lookup yields CDR1 SNHLY and CDR2 FYNNEI. In DNA form, the CDR3 reads TGTGCCAGCCGTTACGGCGGGGCCGAGCAGTACTTC. Protein sequence: CASRYGGAEQYF.

The gene calls are TRBV3-1 (or the pseudogene TRBV3-2) and TRBJ1-6; D gene unclear. The V end was cut by 0 bases, the J end by 12 bases, with 9 bases between. Germline V CDR1 and CDR2: LGHDT, YNNKEL (reference sequence). The CDR3 contains 13 residues. The CDR3, as DNA: TGTGCCAGCAGCCAAGAGATCCGGGTACCCCTCCACTTT. As protein: CASSQEIRVPLHF.

J is TRBJ1-1 and V is TRBV6-5, with D uncertain. The CDR3 spans 15 residues. Germline CDR1 is MNHEY and CDR2 is SVGAGI. The V and J ends lost 6 bases and 1 base respectively, with 15 bases between them. DNA of the CDR3: TGTGCCAGCAGCCAACAGTTCTTACCGAACACTGAAGCTTTCTTT. The encoded protein is CASSQQFLPNTEAFF.

The rearrangement uses TRBV9 and TRBJ2-1, with 11 bases fitting TRBD2. The CDR3 length is 17 residues. Germline CDR1 SGDLS, CDR2 YYNGEE. V trimming: 0 bases; J trimming: 5 bases; junction bases outside the gene matches: 7. CDR3 coding DNA: TGTGCCAGCAGCGTAGTTAGCGGGGGGGCGGTGAACAATGAGCAGTTCTTC. Translation: CASSVVSGGAVNNEQFF.

This clone has just one count. V gene TRBV13 combines with J gene TRBJ2-1, with TRBD2 matching over 10 bases. The germline CDR1 and CDR2 sequences are PRHDT and FYEKMQ (reference sequence). The CDR3 spans 15 residues. J lost 8 bases, V lost 4 bases, and 8 bases had no gene match. DNA for the CDR3: TGTGCCAGCAGCTACCTTCTCCTAGCGGGGGATGAGCAGTTCTTC. Translation gives CASSYLLLAGDEQFF.

This sequence joins TRBV6-6 and TRBJ1-5; D ambiguous. This CDR3 is 12 amino acids long. V was cut by 3 bases and J by 4 bases, with 4 bases left in between. Per germline, CDR1 MNHNY and CDR2 SVGAGI (reference sequence). The CDR3 protein is CASSYMNQPQHF. In nucleotides, the CDR3 is TGTGCCAGCAGTTATATGAATCAGCCCCAGCATTTT.

This clone was counted only a few times. The genes are TRBV12-5 and TRBJ1-1; D unclear. V was cut by 10 bases and J by 3 bases, with 15 bases left in between. CDR3 size: 13 residues. CDR1 and CDR2 (germline): LGHNT, FRNRAP. This chain's CDR3 is CAKKTRSDTEAFF. The CDR3 nucleotides are TGTGCTAAAAAGACTAGGTCCGACACTGAAGCTTTCTTT.

Points on this clone: One junction end does not reproduce the germline sequence, and a read error may be involved. The chain carries TRBV2 and TRBJ2-1; 9 nucleotides line up with TRBD2. The V gene's germline CDR1 is SNHLY and CDR2 FYNNEI. The CDR3 extends over 15 amino acids. CDR3 DNA sequence: TGTGCCAGCAGTCAAGCGGGGGGCTCCTACAATGAGCAGTTCTTC. Protein: CASSQAGGSYNEQFF.

The V and J genes are TRBV11-3 and TRBJ2-2, with TRBD1 as a possible D gene (5 bases). The ends were cut back, 5 bases at V and 5 bases at J, with 21 bases in the middle. The CDR3 loop spans 17 amino acids. The V gene's germline CDR1 is SGHNT and CDR2 YENEEA. Here the CDR3 reads CASSRSGGVGRTGELFF. The CDR3 bases are TGTGCCAGCAGCCGATCGGGCGGCGTGGGGCGGACCGGGGAGCTGTTTTTT.

This chain connects TRBV19 to TRBJ1-2; TRBD1 aligns across 9 bases. V dropped 5 bases and J dropped 8; count of bases not matched to a gene: 9. The CDR3 runs 14 residues. The germline CDR1 and CDR2 sequences are LNHDA and SQIVND (reference sequence). The CDR3 DNA reads TGTGCCAGTAGTTTCGGGACAGGGAGAGGAGGCTACACCTTC. It specifies CASSFGTGRGGYTF.

This chain joins TRBV4-1 and TRBJ1-3; D uncertain. Between the trimmed V and J ends, which lost 0 bases and 3 bases, there was a span of 6 bases. In germline, CDR1 is MGHRA, CDR2 YSYEKL. This CDR3 has 14 residues. For the CDR3, the DNA is TGCGCCAGCAGCCAAGACCACATTGGAAACACCATATATTTT. As protein: CASSQDHIGNTIYF.

This clone was detected only once. The V gene is TRBV10-3, the J gene TRBJ1-2; 9 bases agree with TRBD1. This CDR3 is built from 14 residues. Germline trimming cut 6 bases from V and 3 bases from J; bases unmatched to any gene: 5. CDR1 and CDR2 from the germline V gene are ENHRY and SYGVKD. CDR3: CAIRATGGDYGYTF. As DNA, the CDR3 is TGTGCCATCAGGGCGACAGGGGGTGACTATGGCTACACCTTC.

In the case of this clone: The identical CDR3 is also encoded by other nucleotide sequences in the sample. The chain uses TRBV3-1 (or the pseudogene TRBV3-2) and TRBJ1-1; D gene unclear. With 1 base removed from V and 1 base from J, the gap between germline ends came to 7 bases. Germline loops: CDR1 LGHDT, CDR2 YNNKEL (reference sequence). The CDR3 has 14 amino acids. The CDR3 sequence: CASSQVGGNTEAFF. The CDR3 nucleotides read TGTGCCAGCAGCCAAGTGGGAGGGAACACTGAAGCTTTCTTT.

V gene TRBV4-1 combines with J gene TRBJ1-1; D uncertain. The germline gives CDR1 MGHRA, CDR2 YSYEKL. V was cut by 4 bases and J by 3 bases, with 9 bases left in between. CDR3 length equals 13 residues. The CDR3 nucleotides are TGCGCCAGCAGCCGATATCGGGACACTGAAGCTTTCTTT. Residues: CASSRYRDTEAFF.

V usage is TRBV29-1 and J usage is TRBJ1-2; TRBD1 aligns across 10 bases. This CDR3 is 13 amino acids long. The V gene end was trimmed by 7 bases and the J gene end by 6 bases; junction bases not matched to a gene: 8. Germline lookup yields CDR1 SQVTM and CDR2 ANQGSEA. The chain's CDR3 is CSATTGGIDGYTF. As DNA, the CDR3 is TGCAGCGCTACGACAGGGGGCATAGATGGCTACACCTTC.

The rearrangement joins TRBV7-9 to TRBJ2-2; TRBD1 might be the D (5 bases). The CDR3 totals 15 residues. The V and J ends lost 1 base and 6 bases respectively, with 12 bases between them. Looked up from germline, CDR1 is SEHNR and CDR2 is FQNEAQ (reference sequence). CDR3 nucleotides: TGTGCCAGCAGCTTAGGGGGCAAGGGCTCCGGGGAGCTGTTTTTT. Translation: CASSLGGKGSGELFF.

V usage is TRBV5-1 and J usage is TRBJ1-2; 8 bases are shared with TRBD1. With 4 bases clipped from V and 5 bases from J, the junction kept 10 bases outside the gene matches. Germline CDR1 and CDR2: SGHRS and YFSETQ. The CDR3 runs to 15 residues. CDR3 amino acids: CASSGGRGPGYGYTF. In DNA, the CDR3 is TGCGCCAGCAGCGGGGGCAGGGGGCCTGGTTATGGCTACACCTTC.

The chain is built from TRBV12-3 or TRBV12-4 and TRBJ2-1; D is uncertain. The CDR3 runs 11 residues. Deletions cut 6 bases from V and 7 bases from J, with 7 bases between. CDR3 bases: TGTGCCAGCAGCCATAGAAATGAGCAGTTCTTC. Translation: CASSHRNEQFF.

The chain carries TRBV7-9 and TRBJ1-2; weak D call: TRBD1 (6 bases). This CDR3 is built from 15 residues. The V gene's germline CDR1 is SEHNR and CDR2 FQNEAQ (reference sequence). The V and J ends lost 1 base and 2 bases respectively, with 11 bases between them. CDR3 DNA sequence: TGTGCCAGCAGCTTAGTCGGACAGAAAAACTATGGCTACACCTTC. This gives the protein CASSLVGQKNYGYTF.

The J gene is TRBJ2-3, the V gene TRBV5-1; 12 bases line up with TRBD2. CDR3 length equals 15 residues. With 4 bases clipped from V and 1 base from J, the junction kept 1 base outside the gene matches. Germline CDR1 and CDR2: SGHRS and YFSETQ. Here the CDR3 DNA reads TGCGCCAGCAGCCGACTAGCGGGGGGCACAGATACGCAGTATTTT. Its protein product is CASSRLAGGTDTQYF.

The chain couples TRBV27 to TRBJ2-6; possibly TRBD2 for D (6 bases). V was clipped by 3 bases and J by 2 bases, with 8 bases between them. The germline V gene encodes CDR1 MNHEY and CDR2 SMNVEV (reference sequence). The CDR3 sequence is 15 residues long. This CDR3 reads CASSFSGPGANVLTF. DNA for the CDR3: TGTGCCAGCAGTTTTAGCGGCCCTGGGGCCAACGTCCTGACTTTC.

The chain combines TRBV5-1 with TRBJ2-2, with D possibly TRBD1 on 6 matching bases. Germline V lookup: CDR1 SGHRS, CDR2 YFSETQ. CDR3 size: 14 residues. V was shortened by 0 bases and J by 5 bases, with 8 bases between the two germline ends. The CDR3 sequence: CASSLAGETGELFF. CDR3 DNA: TGCGCCAGCAGCTTGGCAGGGGAAACCGGGGAGCTGTTTTTT.

The J gene is TRBJ1-2, the V gene TRBV4-1, with 7 positions matching TRBD1. Per the germline V gene, CDR1 is MGHRA and CDR2 is YSYEKL. This CDR3 region has 14 residues. Trimming removed 0 bases from V and 6 bases from J; junction bases left unmatched: 4. CDR3: CASSQETGWHGYTF. The DNA for the CDR3 is TGCGCCAGCAGCCAAGAGACAGGGTGGCATGGCTACACCTTC.

The chain is built from TRBV6-2 or TRBV6-3 and TRBJ1-2, with D hard to call. The CDR3 consists of 13 residues. Germline V gene lookup returns CDR1 MNHEY and CDR2 SVGEGT. Trimming took off 2 bases at V and 2 bases at J, with 6 bases between the two ends. The CDR3 DNA sequence: TGTGCCAGCAGTTACGGCAGGAACTATGGCTACACCTTC. It specifies CASSYGRNYGYTF.

Only a few counts were recorded for this clone. The V call is TRBV10-3, the J call TRBJ2-7; 8 bases align to TRBD1. The length of the CDR3 is 16 residues. The V segment lost 4 bases and the J segment 0 bases; nucleotides outside the gene matches: 8. From germline, CDR1 is ENHRY and CDR2 SYGVKD. CDR3 protein: CAISVTDRGSSYEQYF. CDR3 sequence (DNA): TGTGCCATCAGTGTTACCGACAGGGGAAGCTCCTACGAGCAGTACTTC.

The chain recombines TRBV6-5 with TRBJ2-3; D remains ambiguous. The germline V gene encodes CDR1 MNHEY and CDR2 SVGAGI. CDR3 length: 15 amino acids. V was shortened by 4 bases and J by 0 bases, with 11 bases between the two germline ends. CDR3 loop: CASSLYPSSTDTQYF. Here the CDR3 DNA reads TGTGCCAGCAGTTTATATCCGTCTAGCACAGATACGCAGTATTTT.

The rearrangement uses TRBV7-9 and TRBJ2-7, with D perhaps TRBD1 (6 bases). V shed 1 base and J shed 3 bases, with 10 bases lying between them. From germline, CDR1 is SEHNR and CDR2 FQNEAQ (reference sequence). The CDR3 length is 14 residues. The DNA of the CDR3 is TGTGCCAGCAGCTTAGGGGCAGGGGTCTACGAGCAGTACTTC. Encoded protein: CASSLGAGVYEQYF.